This TCR beta chain appears in the sequencing data of a study of Tregs in tolerant kidney transplant recipients. Germline values: CDR1 SGHRS, CDR2 YFSETQ. CDR3 size: 14 residues. The J segment lost 5 bases and the V segment lost 0 bases, leaving 1 base of the junction unmatched. Generated by immunoSEQ multiplex PCR, the TCRdb table keeps only in-frame clones and is missing some. Among 100,000 to 150,000 clones, about 90% were seen once, and the ten largest hold more than 0.45%. This clone was detected only once. This sample includes further DNA sequences coding for the same CDR3. Specimen: CD4+ T cells from blood. This chain uses TRBV5-1 with TRBJ2-4, with 8 bases matching TRBD1. This TCR came from a human donor in good health. The CDR3 DNA reads as TGCGCCAGCAGCTTGGCAGGGGGCGAAAACATTCAGTACTTC. This encodes CASSLAGGENIQYF.